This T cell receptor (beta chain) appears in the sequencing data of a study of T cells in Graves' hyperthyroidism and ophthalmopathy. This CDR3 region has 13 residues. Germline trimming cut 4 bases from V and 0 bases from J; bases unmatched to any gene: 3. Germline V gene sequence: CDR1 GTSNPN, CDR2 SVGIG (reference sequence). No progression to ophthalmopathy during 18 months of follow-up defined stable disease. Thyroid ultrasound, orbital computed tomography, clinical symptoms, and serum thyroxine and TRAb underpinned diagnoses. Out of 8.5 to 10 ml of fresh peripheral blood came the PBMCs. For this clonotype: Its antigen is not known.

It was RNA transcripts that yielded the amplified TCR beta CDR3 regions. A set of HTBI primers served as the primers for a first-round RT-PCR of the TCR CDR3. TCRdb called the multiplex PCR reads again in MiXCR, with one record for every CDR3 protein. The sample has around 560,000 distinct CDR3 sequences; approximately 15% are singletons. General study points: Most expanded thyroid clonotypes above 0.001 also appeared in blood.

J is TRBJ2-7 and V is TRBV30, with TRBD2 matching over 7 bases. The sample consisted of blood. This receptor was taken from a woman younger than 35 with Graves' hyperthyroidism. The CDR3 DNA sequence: TGTGCCTGGAATCGGGACTACTCCTACGAGCAGTACTTC. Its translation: CAWNRDYSYEQYF.